This paragraph covers one TCR beta chain sequence. The CDR3 is 15 residues long. The germline gives CDR1 SGHRS, CDR2 YFSETQ. V was clipped by 6 bases and J by 0 bases, with 16 bases between them. This sample was taken from a study of cytomegalovirus exposure and HLA in healthy donors. TCRdb's table, derived via immunoSEQ multiplex PCR, lists solely in-frame clones and lacks some. The sample lists around 250,000 clones; around 91% were seen once. V and J are TRBV5-1 and TRBJ2-7, with D maybe TRBD2 (6 bases). This receptor was obtained from a woman younger than 45 in good health and CMV-seronegative. The sample was PBMCs. The CDR3 here is CASNLGGASSYEQYF. CDR3 coding DNA: TGCGCCAGCAACCTCGGCGGGGCTAGCTCCTACGAGCAGTACTTC.